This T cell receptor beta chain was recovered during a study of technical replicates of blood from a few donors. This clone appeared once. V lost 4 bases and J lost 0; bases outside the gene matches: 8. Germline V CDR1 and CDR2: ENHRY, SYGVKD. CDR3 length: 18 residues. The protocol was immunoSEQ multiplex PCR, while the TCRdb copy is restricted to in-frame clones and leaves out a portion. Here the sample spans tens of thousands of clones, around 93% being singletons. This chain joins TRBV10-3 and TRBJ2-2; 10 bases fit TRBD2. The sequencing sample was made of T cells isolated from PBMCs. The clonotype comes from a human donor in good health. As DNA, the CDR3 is TGTGCCATCAGTGTGAGAGGCACTAGCGGGGCGAACACCGGGGAGCTGTTTTTT. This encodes CAISVRGTSGANTGELFF.